This T cell receptor beta chain was sequenced in a study of identical twins. The CDR3 spans 12 residues. Trimming took off 5 bases at V and 7 bases at J, with 12 bases between the two ends. Germline CDR1 is SEHNR and CDR2 is FQNEAQ (reference sequence). This clonotype was recorded many times. TCRdb used MiXCR to reprocess the 5' RACE reads, holding one entry per CDR3 protein. The data contain 690,000 or so distinct CDR3 sequences, 8.5% to 9.5% of them seen just once; the ten biggest clones take up 0.98%. The same sample was also studied in work on yellow fever vaccine responses in identical twins.

The clonotype was recovered from a woman aged 18-29 years in good health. V usage is TRBV7-9 and J usage is TRBJ2-7, with D tentatively TRBD1 (5 bases). Sequencing used PBMCs. As DNA, the CDR3 is TGTGCCAGCAGCGGGCAGGGCGATGAGCAGTACTTC. It is translated as CASSGQGDEQYF.